The present T cell receptor (beta chain) was sequenced within a study of T cell repertoires in cytomegalovirus infection. Study-level background: Signatures in public TCR beta sequences pointed to both CMV infection and matching HLA type.

The V and J ends lost 5 bases and 4 bases respectively, with 18 bases between them. The germline gives CDR1 DFQATT, CDR2 SNEGSKA (reference sequence). The CDR3 consists of 14 residues. A word on this clonotype: Its cognate antigen is unknown.

General study findings and limits: Predominance within the ex vivo response was attributable to HLA-C-restricted CMV-specific TCR beta clonotypes. Summed frequency of shared TCR beta families picked out CMV carriers who also had the relevant HLA.

From the reads, TCRdb called clonotypes with MiXCR, one entry per CDR3 protein. Seen here are some 150,000 distinct CDR3 sequences, less than 25% observed once, and the top ten hold roughly 11%. The genes are TRBV20-1 and TRBJ2-7, with a weak D call TRBD1 (5 bases). Sequenced input: PBMCs. This receptor was taken from a human donor in good health (CMV status not recorded). Some clones in this sample may be carry-over from other donors' samples. CDR3 sequence reads: CSAHHRSTGYEQYF. Here the CDR3 DNA reads TGCAGTGCTCATCACAGGTCGACCGGGTACGAGCAGTACTTC.